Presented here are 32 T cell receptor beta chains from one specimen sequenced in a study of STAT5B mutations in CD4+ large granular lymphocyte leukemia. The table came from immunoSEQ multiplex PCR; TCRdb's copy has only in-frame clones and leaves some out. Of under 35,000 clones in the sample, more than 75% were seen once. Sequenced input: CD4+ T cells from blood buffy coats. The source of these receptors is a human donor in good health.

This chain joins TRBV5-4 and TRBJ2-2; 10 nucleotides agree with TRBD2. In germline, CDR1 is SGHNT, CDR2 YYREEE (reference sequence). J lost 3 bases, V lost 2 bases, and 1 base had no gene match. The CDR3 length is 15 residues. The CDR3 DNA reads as TGTGCCAGCAGCTTCCTAGCGGGAGACACCGGGGAGCTGTTTTTT. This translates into CASSFLAGDTGELFF. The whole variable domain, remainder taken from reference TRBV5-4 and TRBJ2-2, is ETGVTQSPTHLIKTRGQQVTLRCSSQSGHNTVSWYQQALGQGPQFIFQYYREEENGRGNFPPRFSGLQFPNYSSELNVNALELDDSALYLCASSFLAGDTGELFFGEGSRLTVL.

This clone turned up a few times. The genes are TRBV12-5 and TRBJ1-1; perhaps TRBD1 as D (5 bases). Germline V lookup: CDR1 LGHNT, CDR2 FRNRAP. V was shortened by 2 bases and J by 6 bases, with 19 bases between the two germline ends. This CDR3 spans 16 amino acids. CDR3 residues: CASGLNKREWDPEAFF. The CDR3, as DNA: TGTGCTAGTGGTTTGAACAAACGGGAGTGGGACCCTGAAGCTTTCTTT.

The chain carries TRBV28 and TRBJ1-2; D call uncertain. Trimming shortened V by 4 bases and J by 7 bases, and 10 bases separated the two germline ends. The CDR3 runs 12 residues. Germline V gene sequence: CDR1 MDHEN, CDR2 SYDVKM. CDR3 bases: TGTGCCAGCAGTTCCGGGAATTTTGGCTACACCTTC. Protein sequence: CASSSGNFGYTF.

Here the CDR3 DNA reads TGCGCCAGCAGCTTGAAAGAAGGATCACCCCTCCACTTT. Protein product: CASSLKEGSPLHF. This chain links TRBV5-1 with TRBJ1-6; no clear D gene. The CDR3 extends over 13 amino acids. Trimming left V 1 base short and J 10 bases short, with 9 bases between. Germline V gene lookup returns CDR1 SGHRS and CDR2 YFSETQ.

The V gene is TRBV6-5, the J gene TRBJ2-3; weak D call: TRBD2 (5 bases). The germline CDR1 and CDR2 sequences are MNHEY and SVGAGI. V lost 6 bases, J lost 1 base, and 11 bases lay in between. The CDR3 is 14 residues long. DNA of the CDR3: TGTGCCAGCAGGCTACACGGGGGCACAGATACGCAGTATTTT. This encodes CASRLHGGTDTQYF.

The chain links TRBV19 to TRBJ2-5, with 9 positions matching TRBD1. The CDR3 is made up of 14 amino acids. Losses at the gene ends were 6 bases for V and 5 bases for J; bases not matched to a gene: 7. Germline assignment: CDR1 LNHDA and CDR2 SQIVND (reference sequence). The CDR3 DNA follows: TGTGCCAGTAGGCTACAGGGGGCAGGGGAGACCCAGTACTTC. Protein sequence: CASRLQGAGETQYF.

The CDR3, as DNA: TGTGCCAGCTCACCGCCCTTGCGGGCAGACAACACCGGGGAGCTGTTTTTT. This codes for CASSPPLRADNTGELFF. V is TRBV18 and J is TRBJ2-2; a possible D gene is TRBD2 (5 bases). The CDR3 totals 17 residues. The ends were cut back, 3 bases at V and 2 bases at J, with 16 bases in the middle. Per the germline V gene, CDR1 is KGHSH and CDR2 is LQKENI. The variable domain in full, with the rest retrieved from reference TRBV18 and TRBJ2-2, is NAGVMQNPRHLVRRRGQEARLRCSPMKGHSHVYWYRQLPEEGLKFMVYLQKENIIDESGMPKERFSAEFPKEGPSILRIQQVVRGDSAAYFCASSPPLRADNTGELFFGEGSRLTVL.

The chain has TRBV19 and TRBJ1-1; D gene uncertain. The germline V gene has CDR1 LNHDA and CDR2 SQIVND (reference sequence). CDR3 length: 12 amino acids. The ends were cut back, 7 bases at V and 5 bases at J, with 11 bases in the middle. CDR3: CASTSLGTEAFF. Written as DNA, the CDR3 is TGTGCCAGTACCAGCCTTGGGACTGAAGCTTTCTTT.

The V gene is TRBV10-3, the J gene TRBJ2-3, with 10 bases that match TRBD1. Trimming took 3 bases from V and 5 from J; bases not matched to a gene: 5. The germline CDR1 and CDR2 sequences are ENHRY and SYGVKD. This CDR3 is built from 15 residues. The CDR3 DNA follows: TGTGCCATCAGTGACGGACAGGGGGAGGTAGATACGCAGTATTTT. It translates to CAISDGQGEVDTQYF.

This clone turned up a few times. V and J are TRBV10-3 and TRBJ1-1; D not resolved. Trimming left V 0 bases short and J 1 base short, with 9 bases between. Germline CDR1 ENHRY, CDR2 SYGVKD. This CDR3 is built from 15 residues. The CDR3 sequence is CAISESGIGNTEAFF. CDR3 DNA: TGTGCCATCAGTGAGTCAGGGATCGGGAACACTGAAGCTTTCTTT.

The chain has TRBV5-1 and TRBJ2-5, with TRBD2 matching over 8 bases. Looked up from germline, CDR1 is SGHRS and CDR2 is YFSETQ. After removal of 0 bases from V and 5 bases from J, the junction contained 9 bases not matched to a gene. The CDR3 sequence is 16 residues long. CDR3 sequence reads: CASSLGPSGRGETQYF. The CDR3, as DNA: TGCGCCAGCAGCTTGGGCCCTTCCGGGAGGGGGGAGACCCAGTACTTC.

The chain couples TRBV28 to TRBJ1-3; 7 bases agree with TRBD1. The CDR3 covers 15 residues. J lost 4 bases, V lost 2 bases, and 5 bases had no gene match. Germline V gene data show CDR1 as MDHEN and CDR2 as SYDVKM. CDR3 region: CASSLPTGKGNTIYF. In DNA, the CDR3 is TGTGCCAGCAGTTTACCGACAGGGAAAGGAAACACCATATATTTT. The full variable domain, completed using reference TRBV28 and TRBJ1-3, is DVKVTQSSRYLVKRTGEKVFLECVQDMDHENMFWYRQDPGLGLRLIYFSYDVKMKEKGDIPEGYSVSREKKERFSLILESASTNQTSMYLCASSLPTGKGNTIYFGEGSWLTVV.

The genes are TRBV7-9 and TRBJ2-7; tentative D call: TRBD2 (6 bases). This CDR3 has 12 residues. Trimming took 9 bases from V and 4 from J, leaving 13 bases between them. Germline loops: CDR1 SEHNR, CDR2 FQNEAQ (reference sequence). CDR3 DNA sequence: TGTGCCAGTGGGGATGGGGGGTACGAGCAGTACTTC. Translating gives CASGDGGYEQYF.

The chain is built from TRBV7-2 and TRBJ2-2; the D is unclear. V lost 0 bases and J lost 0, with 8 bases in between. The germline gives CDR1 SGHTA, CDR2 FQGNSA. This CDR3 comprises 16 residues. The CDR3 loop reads CASSLAPKANTGELFF. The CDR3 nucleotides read TGTGCCAGCAGCTTAGCACCGAAGGCGAACACCGGGGAGCTGTTTTTT.

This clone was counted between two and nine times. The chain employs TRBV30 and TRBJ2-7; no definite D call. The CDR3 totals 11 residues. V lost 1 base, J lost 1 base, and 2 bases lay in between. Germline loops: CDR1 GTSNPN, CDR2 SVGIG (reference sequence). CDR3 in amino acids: CAWSGSYEQYF. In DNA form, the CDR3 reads TGTGCCTGGAGTGGGTCCTACGAGCAGTACTTC.

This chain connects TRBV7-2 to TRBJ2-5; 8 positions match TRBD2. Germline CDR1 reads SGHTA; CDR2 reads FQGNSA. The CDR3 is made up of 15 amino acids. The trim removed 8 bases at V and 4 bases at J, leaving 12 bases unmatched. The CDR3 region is CASLQGLGAGETQYF. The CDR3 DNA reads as TGTGCCAGCCTCCAGGGACTAGGGGCGGGAGAGACCCAGTACTTC.

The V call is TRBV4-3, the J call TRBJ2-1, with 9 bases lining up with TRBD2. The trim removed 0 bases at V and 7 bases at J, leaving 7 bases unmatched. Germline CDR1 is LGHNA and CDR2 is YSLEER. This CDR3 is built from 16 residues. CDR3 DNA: TGCGCCAGCAGCCAAGATAGTAGCGGGAGCTGGAATGAGCAGTTCTTC. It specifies CASSQDSSGSWNEQFF.

CDR3 sequence reads: CATSRATDRGAGYTF. CDR3 DNA sequence: TGTGCCACCAGCAGAGCTACTGACAGGGGAGCCGGCTACACCTTC. The rearrangement joins TRBV15 to TRBJ1-2; 8 bases map to TRBD1. The V gene end was trimmed by 1 base and the J gene end by 8 bases; junction bases not matched to a gene: 9. CDR1 and CDR2 (germline): LNHNV, YYDKDF (reference sequence). This CDR3 has 15 amino acids.

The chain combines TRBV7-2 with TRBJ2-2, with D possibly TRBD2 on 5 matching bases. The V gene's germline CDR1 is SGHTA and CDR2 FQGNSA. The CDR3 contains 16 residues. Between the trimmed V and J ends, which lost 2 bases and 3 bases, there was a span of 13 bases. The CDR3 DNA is TGTGCCAGCAGCTTATGGGGTAGCGTCGACACCGGGGAGCTGTTTTTT. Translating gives CASSLWGSVDTGELFF.

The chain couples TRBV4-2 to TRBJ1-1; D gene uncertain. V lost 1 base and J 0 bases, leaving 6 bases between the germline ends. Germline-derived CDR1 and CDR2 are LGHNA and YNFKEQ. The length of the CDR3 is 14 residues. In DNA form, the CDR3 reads TGTGCCAGCAGCCAAGGGGTCATGAACACTGAAGCTTTCTTT. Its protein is CASSQGVMNTEAFF.

CDR3 amino acids: CASSLTGGRSYTF. For the CDR3, the DNA is TGTGCCAGCAGTTTGACAGGGGGCCGCAGCTACACCTTC. V is TRBV28 and J is TRBJ1-2; 10 bases agree with TRBD1. There are 13 residues in the CDR3. Per the germline V gene, CDR1 is MDHEN and CDR2 is SYDVKM. V lost 3 bases to trimming and J lost 9 bases; unmatched junction nucleotides: 4.

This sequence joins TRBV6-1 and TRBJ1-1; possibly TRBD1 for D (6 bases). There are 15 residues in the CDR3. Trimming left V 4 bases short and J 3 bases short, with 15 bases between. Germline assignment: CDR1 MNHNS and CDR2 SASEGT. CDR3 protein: CASSGGMGHHTEAFF. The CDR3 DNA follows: TGTGCCAGCAGTGGGGGGATGGGACATCACACTGAAGCTTTCTTT.

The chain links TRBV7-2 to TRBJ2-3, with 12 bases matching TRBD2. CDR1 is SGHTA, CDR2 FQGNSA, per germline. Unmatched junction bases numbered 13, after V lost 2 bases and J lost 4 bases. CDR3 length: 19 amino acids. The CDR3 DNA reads TGTGCCAGCAGCTTAAGGGGAGGGGCTAGCGGGAGGGGGGCAGATACGCAGTATTTT. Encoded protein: CASSLRGGASGRGADTQYF.

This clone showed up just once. The CDR3 reads CASSSPGKGAEGYTF. The CDR3 DNA is TGTGCCAGCAGCTCACCGGGCAAGGGGGCGGAAGGCTACACCTTC. The chain recombines TRBV7-2 with TRBJ1-2; 7 positions agree with TRBD1. Trimming removed 4 bases from V and 8 bases from J; junction bases left unmatched: 13. This CDR3 has 15 residues. Germline values: CDR1 SGHTA, CDR2 FQGNSA.

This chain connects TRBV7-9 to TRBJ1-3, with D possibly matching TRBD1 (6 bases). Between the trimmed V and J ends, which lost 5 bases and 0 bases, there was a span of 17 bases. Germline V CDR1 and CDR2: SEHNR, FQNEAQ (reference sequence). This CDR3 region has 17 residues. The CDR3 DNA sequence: TGTGCCAGCAGCCGACGAGGGGGGCTCAACTCTGGAAACACCATATATTTT. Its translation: CASSRRGGLNSGNTIYF.

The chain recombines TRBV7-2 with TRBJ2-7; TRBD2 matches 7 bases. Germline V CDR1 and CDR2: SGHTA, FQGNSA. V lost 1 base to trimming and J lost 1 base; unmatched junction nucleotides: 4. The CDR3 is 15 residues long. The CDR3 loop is CASSLGSGSSYEQYF. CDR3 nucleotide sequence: TGTGCCAGCAGCTTAGGTAGCGGGTCGTCCTACGAGCAGTACTTC.

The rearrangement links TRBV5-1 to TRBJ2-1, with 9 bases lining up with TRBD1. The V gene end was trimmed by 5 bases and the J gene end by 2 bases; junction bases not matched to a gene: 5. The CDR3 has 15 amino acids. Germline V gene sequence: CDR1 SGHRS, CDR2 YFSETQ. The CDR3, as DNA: TGCGCCAGCAGGCGACAGGGGGGGACCTACAATGAGCAGTTCTTC. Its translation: CASRRQGGTYNEQFF.

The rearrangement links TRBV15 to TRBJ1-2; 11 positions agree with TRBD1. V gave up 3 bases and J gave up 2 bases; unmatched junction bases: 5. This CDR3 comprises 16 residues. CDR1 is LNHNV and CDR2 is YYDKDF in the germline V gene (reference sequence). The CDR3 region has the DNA TGTGCCACCAGCAGGCTTCGGACAGGGGGCAACTATGGCTACACCTTC. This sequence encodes CATSRLRTGGNYGYTF.

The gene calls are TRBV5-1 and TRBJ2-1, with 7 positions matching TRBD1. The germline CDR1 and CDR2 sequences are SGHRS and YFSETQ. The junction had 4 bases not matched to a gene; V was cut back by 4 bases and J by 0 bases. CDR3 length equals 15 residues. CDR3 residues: CASSTRDSSYNEQFF. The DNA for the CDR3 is TGCGCCAGCAGCACTAGGGACAGCTCCTACAATGAGCAGTTCTTC. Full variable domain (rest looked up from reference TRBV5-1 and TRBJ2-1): KAGVTQTPRYLIKTRGQQVTLSCSPISGHRSVSWYQQTPGQGLQFLFEYFSETQRNKGNFPGRFSGRQFSNSRSEMNVSTLELGDSALYLCASSTRDSSYNEQFFGPGTRLTVL.

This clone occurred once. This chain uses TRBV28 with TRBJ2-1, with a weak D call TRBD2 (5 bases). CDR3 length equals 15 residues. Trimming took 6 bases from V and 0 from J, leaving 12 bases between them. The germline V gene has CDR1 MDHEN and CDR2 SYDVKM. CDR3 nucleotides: TGTGCCAGCAGAACAGCGGAAAGCTCCTACAATGAGCAGTTCTTC. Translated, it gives CASRTAESSYNEQFF.

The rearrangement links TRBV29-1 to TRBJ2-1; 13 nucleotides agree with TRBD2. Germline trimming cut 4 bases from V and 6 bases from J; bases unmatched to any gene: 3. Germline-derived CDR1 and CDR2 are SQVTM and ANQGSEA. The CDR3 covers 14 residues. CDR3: CSVARTSGGNEQFF. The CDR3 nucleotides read TGCAGCGTTGCCCGGACTAGCGGGGGCAATGAGCAGTTCTTC.

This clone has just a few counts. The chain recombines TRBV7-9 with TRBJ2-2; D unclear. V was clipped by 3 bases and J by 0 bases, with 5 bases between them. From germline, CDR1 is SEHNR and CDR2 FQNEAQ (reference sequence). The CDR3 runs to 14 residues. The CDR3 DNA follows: TGTGCCAGCAGCTTCTACTCGAACACCGGGGAGCTGTTTTTT. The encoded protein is CASSFYSNTGELFF.